The present T cell receptor beta chain was sequenced within a study of T cell responses to AZD1222 COVID-19 vaccine. Notes on the study in general: Females made up more of the donors, who were largely white British, and clonal diversity may have come out too low. Spike-specific TCR repertoires showed rising breadth and depth after two AZD1222 doses. Unmutated variant regions are reportedly the target of nearly half of TCRs that are spike-specific.

Some clones are missing from TCRdb's copy, which holds only in-frame ones; the method was immunoSEQ multiplex PCR. The sample contains over 100,000 clones, roughly nine tenths of which appear only once. Remarks on this clone: Its antigen is still unknown.

The germline CDR1 and CDR2 sequences are MNHEY and SVGAGI. Trimming shortened V by 2 bases and J by 4 bases, and 11 bases separated the two germline ends. The CDR3 totals 14 residues. The specimen was peripheral blood, collected on day 0 of AZD1222 vaccination. The receptor comes from an adult in good health. This chain connects TRBV6-5 to TRBJ1-2; D perhaps matches TRBD1 (6 bases). The CDR3 region is CASSYPDSSYGYTF. In DNA, the CDR3 is TGTGCCAGCAGTTACCCGGACAGTTCCTATGGCTACACCTTC.